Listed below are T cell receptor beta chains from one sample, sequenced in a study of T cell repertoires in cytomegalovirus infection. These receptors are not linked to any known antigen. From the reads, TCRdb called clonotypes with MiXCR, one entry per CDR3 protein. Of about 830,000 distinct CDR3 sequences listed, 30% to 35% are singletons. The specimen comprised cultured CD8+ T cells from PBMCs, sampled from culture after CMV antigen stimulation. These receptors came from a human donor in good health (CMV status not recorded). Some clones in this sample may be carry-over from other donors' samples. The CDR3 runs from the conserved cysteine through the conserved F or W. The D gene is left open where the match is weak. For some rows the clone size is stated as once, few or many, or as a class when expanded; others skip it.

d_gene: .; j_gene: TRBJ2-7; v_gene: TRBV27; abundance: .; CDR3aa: CVSSLGGGSYEQYF; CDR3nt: TGTGTCAGCAGTTTAGGGGGGGGATCCTACGAGCAGTACTTC
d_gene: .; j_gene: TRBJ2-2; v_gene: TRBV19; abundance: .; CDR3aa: CASQSAVRELFF; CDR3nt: TGTGCCAGTCAATCAGCGGTCCGGGAGCTGTTTTTT
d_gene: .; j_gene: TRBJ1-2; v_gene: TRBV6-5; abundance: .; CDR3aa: CASSYADSGYYGYTF; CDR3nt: TGTGCCAGCAGTTACGCGGACAGTGGGTACTATGGCTACACCTTC
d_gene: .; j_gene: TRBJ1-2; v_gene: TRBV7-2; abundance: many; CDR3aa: CASTPGYRAGDYGYTF; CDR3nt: TGTGCCAGCACCCCTGGGTACAGGGCGGGTGACTATGGCTACACCTTC
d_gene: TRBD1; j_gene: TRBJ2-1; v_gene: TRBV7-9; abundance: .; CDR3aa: CTSSWSPTGVGEQFF; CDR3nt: TGTACCAGCAGCTGGAGCCCGACAGGGGTTGGCGAGCAGTTCTTC
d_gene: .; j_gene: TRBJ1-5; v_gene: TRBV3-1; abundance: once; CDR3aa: CVSSLTNLGGGDQPQHF; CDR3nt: TGTGTCAGCAGCCTTACCAACCTTGGTGGGGGCGATCAGCCCCAGCATTTT
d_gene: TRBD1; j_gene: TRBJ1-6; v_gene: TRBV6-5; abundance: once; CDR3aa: CASSSPGQGASSYNSPLHF; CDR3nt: TGTGCCAGCAGCTCACCGGGACAGGGGGCTAGCTCCTATAATTCACCCCTCCACTTT
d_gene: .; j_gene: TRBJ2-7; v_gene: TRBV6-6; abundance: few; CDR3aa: CASSSSSGYEQYF; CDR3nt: TGTGCCAGCAGTTCCTCCTCCGGATACGAGCAGTACTTC
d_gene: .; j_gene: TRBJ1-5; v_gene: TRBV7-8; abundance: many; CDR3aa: CASSPDRSNQPQHF; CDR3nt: TGTGCCAGCAGCCCTGACAGGAGCAATCAGCCCCAGCATTTT
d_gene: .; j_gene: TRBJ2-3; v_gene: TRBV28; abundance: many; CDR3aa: CASSVTHFADTQYF; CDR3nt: TGTGCCAGCAGCGTCACCCATTTCGCAGATACGCAGTATTTT
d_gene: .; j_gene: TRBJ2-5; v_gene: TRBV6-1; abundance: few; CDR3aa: CASSELSDQETQYF; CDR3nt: TGTGCCAGCAGTGAATTATCGGACCAAGAGACCCAGTACTTC
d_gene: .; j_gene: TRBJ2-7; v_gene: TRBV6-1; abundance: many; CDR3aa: CASSEFGTFREQYF; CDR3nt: TGTGCCAGCAGTGAATTCGGGACATTTAGGGAGCAGTACTTC
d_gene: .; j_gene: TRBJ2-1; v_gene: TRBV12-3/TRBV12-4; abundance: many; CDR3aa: CASSLADGPHSYNEQFF; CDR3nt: TGTGCCAGCAGTTTAGCCGACGGGCCCCACTCCTACAATGAGCAGTTCTTC
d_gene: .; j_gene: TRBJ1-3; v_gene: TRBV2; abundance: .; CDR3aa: CASKSASGNTIYF; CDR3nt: TGTGCCAGCAAGTCAGCCTCTGGAAACACCATATATTTT
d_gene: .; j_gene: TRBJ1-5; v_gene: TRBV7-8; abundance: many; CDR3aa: CASSLNAPESNQPQHF; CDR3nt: TGTGCCAGCAGCTTAAATGCCCCCGAGAGCAATCAGCCCCAGCATTTT
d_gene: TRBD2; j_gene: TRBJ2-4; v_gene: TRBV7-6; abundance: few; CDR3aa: CASSLDGGANKNIQYF; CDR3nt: TGTGCCAGCAGCTTAGACGGGGGGGCCAACAAAAACATTCAGTACTTC
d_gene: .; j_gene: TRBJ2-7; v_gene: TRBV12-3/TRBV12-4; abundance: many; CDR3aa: CASTTGGYEQYF; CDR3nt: TGTGCCAGCACCACTGGGGGCTACGAGCAGTACTTC
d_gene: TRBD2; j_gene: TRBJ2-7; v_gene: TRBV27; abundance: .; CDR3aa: CASSLSASGPEQYF; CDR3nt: TGTGCCAGCAGTTTATCGGCTAGCGGCCCCGAGCAGTACTTC
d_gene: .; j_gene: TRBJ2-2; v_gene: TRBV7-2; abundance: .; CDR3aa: CASNNLGGINTGELFF; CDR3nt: TGTGCCAGCAACAACTTAGGGGGGATTAACACCGGGGAGCTGTTTTTT
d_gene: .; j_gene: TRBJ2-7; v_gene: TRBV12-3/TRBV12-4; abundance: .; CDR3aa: CASGPDLTETYYEQYF; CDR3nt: TGTGCCAGCGGGCCCGATTTGACAGAAACATACTACGAGCAGTACTTC
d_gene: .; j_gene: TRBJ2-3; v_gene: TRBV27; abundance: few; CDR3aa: CASSSRADTQYF; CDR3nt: TGTGCCAGCAGCTCTCGGGCAGATACGCAGTATTTT
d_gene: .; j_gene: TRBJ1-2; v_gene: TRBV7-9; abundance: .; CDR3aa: CASSPSPRGIYGYTF; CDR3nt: TGTGCCAGCAGCCCCTCCCCACGGGGGATCTATGGCTACACCTTC
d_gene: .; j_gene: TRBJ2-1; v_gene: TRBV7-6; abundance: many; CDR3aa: CASSLALEAEQFF; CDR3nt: TGTGCCAGCAGCTTAGCTCTCGAGGCCGAGCAGTTCTTC
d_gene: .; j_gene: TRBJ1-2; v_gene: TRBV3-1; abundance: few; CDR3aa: CASSQEGANGGYGYTF; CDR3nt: TGTGCCAGCAGCCAAGAAGGTGCAAATGGAGGCTATGGCTACACCTTC
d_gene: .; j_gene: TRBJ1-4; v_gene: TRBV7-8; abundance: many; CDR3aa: CASSFYETATNEKLFF; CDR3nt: TGTGCCAGCAGTTTTTATGAGACTGCAACTAATGAAAAACTGTTTTTT
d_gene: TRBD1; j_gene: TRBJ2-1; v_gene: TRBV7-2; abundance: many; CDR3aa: CASPTGGNEQFF; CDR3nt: TGTGCCAGCCCGACAGGGGGCAATGAGCAGTTCTTC
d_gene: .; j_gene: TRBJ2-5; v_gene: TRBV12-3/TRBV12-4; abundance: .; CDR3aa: CASSLDGTSGEETQYF; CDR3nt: TGTGCCAGCAGTTTAGACGGGACATCCGGGGAGGAGACCCAGTACTTC
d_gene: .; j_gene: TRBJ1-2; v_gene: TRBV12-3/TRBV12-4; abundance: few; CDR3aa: CASSPGKEFLGYTF; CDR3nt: TGTGCCAGCAGCCCCGGGAAGGAATTCCTCGGCTACACCTTC
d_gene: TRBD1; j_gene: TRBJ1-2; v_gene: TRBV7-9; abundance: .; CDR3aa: CAGGTGGAYYGYTF; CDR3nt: TGTGCCGGCGGGACAGGGGGCGCATACTATGGCTACACCTTC
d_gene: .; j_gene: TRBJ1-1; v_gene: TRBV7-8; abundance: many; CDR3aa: CASSPRMNTEAFF; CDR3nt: TGTGCCAGCAGCCCGCGGATGAACACTGAAGCTTTCTTT
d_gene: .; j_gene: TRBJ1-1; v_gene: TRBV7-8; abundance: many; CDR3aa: CASSPGGARNTEAFF; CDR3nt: TGTGCCAGCAGCCCGGGGGGGGCAAGGAACACTGAAGCTTTCTTT
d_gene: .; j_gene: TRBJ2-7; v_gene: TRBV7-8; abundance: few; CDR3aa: CASSPYTAYEQYF; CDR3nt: TGTGCCAGCAGCCCGTACACAGCCTACGAGCAGTACTTC
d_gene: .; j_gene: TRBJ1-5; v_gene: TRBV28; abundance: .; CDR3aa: CASSFLEESFNQPQHF; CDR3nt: TGTGCCAGCAGTTTTTTGGAGGAGTCCTTTAATCAGCCCCAGCATTTT
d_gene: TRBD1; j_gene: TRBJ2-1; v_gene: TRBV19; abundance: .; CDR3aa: CASDKWTGGYNEQFF; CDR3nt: TGTGCCAGTGATAAGTGGACAGGGGGTTACAATGAGCAGTTCTTC
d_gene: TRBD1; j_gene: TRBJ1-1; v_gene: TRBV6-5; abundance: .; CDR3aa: CASSSWDREGTEAFF; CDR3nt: TGTGCCAGCAGTTCCTGGGACAGGGAGGGCACTGAAGCTTTCTTT
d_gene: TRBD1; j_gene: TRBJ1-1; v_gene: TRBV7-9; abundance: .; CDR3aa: CASSLVGGQGRTEAFF; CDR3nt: TGTGCCAGCAGCTTAGTCGGGGGACAGGGGCGCACTGAAGCTTTCTTT
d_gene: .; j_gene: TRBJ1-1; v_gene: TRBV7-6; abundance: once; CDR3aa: CASSLVLGGTTEAFF; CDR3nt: TGTGCCAGCAGCTTAGTTCTGGGTGGGACAACTGAAGCTTTCTTT
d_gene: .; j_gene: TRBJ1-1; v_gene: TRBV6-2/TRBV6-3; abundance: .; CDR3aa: CASSYAGTVLGAFF; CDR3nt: TGTGCCAGCAGTTACGCCGGGACGGTGCTGGGAGCTTTCTTT
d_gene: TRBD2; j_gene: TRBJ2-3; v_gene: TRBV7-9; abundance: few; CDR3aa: CASSLAPGTSLSTDTQYF; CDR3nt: TGTGCCAGCAGCTTAGCGCCGGGGACTAGTCTCAGCACAGATACGCAGTATTTT
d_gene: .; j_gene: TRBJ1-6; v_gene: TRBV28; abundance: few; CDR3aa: CASRLVRLSYNSPLHF; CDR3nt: TGTGCCAGCAGACTCGTCAGGCTCTCCTATAATTCACCCCTCCACTTT
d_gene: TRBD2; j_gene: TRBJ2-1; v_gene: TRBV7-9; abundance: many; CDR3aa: CASSGGTSGGTSSYNEQFF; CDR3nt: TGTGCCAGCAGCGGCGGGACTAGCGGGGGAACCAGCTCCTACAATGAGCAGTTCTTC
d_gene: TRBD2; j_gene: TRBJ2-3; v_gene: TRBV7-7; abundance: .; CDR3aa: CASSPGLAGPAPFYTSTDTQYF; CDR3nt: TGTGCTAGCAGCCCAGGACTAGCGGGGCCCGCCCCGTTCTACACCAGCACAGATACGCAGTATTTT
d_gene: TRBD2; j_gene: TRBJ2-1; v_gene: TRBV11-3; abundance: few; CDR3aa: CASSAGLAGYNEQFF; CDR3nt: TGTGCCAGCAGCGCCGGACTAGCGGGTTACAATGAGCAGTTCTTC